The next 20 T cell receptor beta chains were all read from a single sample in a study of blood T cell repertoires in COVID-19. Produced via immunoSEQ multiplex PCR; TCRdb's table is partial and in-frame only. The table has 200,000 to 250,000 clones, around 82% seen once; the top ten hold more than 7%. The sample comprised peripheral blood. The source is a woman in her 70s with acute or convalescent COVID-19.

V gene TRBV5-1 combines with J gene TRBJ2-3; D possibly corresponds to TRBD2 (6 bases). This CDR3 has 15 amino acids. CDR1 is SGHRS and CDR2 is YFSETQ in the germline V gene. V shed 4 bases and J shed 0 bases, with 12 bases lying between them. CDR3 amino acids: CASSPPGTSTDTQYF. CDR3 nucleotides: TGCGCCAGCAGCCCCCCGGGGACTAGCACAGATACGCAGTATTTT. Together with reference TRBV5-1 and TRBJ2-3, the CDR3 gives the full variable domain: KAGVTQTPRYLIKTRGQQVTLSCSPISGHRSVSWYQQTPGQGLQFLFEYFSETQRNKGNFPGRFSGRQFSNSRSEMNVSTLELGDSALYLCASSPPGTSTDTQYFGPGTRLTVL.

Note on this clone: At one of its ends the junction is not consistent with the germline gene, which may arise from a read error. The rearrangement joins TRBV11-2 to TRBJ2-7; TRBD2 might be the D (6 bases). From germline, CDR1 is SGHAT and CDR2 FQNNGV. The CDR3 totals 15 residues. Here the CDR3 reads CASSSIAVNSYEQYF. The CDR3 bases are TGTGCCAGCAGCTCCATAGCGGTTAACTCCTACGAGCAGTACTTT.

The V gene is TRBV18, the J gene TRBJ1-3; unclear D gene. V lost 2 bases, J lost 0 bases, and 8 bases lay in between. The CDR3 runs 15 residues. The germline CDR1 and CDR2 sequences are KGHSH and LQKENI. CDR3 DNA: TGTGCCAGCTCACCAGGGCAGAACTCTGGAAACACCATATATTTT. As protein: CASSPGQNSGNTIYF.

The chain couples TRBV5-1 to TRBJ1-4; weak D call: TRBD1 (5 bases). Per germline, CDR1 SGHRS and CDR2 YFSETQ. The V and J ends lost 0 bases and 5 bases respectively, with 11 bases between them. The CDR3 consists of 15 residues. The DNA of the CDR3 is TGCGCCAGCAGCTTGGGTCTGACAGAAAATGAAAAACTGTTTTTT. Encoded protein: CASSLGLTENEKLFF.

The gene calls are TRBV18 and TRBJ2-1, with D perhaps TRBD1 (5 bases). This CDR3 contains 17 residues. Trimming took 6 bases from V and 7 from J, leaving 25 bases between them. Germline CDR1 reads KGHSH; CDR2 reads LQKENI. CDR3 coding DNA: TGTGCCAGCTCCCTAACGGCGGCGTACACTCAGGGAAATGAGCAGTTCTTC. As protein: CASSLTAAYTQGNEQFF.

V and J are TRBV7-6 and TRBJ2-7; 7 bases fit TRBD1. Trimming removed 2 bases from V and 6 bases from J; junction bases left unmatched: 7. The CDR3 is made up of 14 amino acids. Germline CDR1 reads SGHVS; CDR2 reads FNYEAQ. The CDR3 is CASSLLTGSLEQYF. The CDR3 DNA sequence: TGTGCCAGCAGCTTACTGACAGGGTCGCTCGAGCAGTACTTC.

The CDR3 spells CASSPGRQYGYTF. In nucleotides, the CDR3 is TGTGCCAGCAGCCCCGGCCGACAGTATGGCTACACCTTC. The V call is TRBV7-8, the J call TRBJ1-2; TRBD1 might be the D (5 bases). Germline V lookup: CDR1 SGHVS, CDR2 FQNEAQ. Trimming took 5 bases from V and 5 from J, leaving 12 bases between them. The CDR3 totals 13 residues.

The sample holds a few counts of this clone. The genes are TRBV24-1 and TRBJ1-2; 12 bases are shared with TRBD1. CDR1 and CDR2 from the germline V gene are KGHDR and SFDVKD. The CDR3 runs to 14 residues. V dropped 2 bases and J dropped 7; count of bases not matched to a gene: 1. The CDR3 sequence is CATSDSGQGAGYTF. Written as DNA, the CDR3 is TGTGCCACCAGTGATTCGGGACAGGGGGCTGGCTACACCTTC.

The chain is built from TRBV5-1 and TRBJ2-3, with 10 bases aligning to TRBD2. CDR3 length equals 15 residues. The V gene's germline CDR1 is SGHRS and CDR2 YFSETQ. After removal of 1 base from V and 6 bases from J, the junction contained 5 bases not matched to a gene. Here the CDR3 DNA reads TGCGCCAGCAGCTTGTTGAGCGGGGGGGCGGATACGCAGTATTTT. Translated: CASSLLSGGADTQYF.

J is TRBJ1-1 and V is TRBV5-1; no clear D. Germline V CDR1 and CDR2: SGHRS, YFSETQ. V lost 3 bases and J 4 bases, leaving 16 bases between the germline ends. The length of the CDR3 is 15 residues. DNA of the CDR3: TGCGCCAGCAGCTCTTACTCAGGAGGTGGCACTGAAGCTTTCTTT. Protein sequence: CASSSYSGGGTEAFF.

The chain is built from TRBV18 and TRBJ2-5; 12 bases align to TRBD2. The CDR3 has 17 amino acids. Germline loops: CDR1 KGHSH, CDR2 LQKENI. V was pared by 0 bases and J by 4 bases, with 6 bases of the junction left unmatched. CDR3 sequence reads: CASSPPASGGAGETQYF. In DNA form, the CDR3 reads TGTGCCAGCTCACCACCGGCTAGCGGGGGGGCCGGAGAGACCCAGTACTTC.

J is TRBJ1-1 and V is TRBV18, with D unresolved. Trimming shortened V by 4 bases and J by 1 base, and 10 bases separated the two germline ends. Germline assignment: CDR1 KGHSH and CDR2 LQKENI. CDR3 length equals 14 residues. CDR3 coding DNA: TGTGCCAGCTCACGAGCAACAGCGAACACTGAAGCTTTCTTT. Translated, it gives CASSRATANTEAFF. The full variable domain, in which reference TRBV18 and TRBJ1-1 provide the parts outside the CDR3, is NAGVMQNPRHLVRRRGQEARLRCSPMKGHSHVYWYRQLPEEGLKFMVYLQKENIIDESGMPKERFSAEFPKEGPSILRIQQVVRGDSAAYFCASSRATANTEAFFGQGTRLTVV.

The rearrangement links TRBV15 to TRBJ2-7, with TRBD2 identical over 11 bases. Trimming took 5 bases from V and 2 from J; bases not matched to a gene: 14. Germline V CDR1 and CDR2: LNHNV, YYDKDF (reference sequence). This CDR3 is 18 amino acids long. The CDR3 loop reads CATSERQGTSGGTYEQYV. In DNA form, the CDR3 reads TGTGCCACCAGCGAACGACAGGGGACTAGCGGTGGGACCTACGAGCAGTACGTC.

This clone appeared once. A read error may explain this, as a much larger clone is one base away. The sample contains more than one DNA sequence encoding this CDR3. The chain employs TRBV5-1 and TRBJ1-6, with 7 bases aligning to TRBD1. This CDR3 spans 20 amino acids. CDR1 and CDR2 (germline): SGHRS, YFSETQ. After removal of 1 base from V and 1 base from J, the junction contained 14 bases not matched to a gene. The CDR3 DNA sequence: TGCGCCAGCAGCTTGAATCCCGTGACAGGGATCGGATCCTATAATTCACCCCTCCACTTT. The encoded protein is CASSLNPVTGIGSYNSPLHF.

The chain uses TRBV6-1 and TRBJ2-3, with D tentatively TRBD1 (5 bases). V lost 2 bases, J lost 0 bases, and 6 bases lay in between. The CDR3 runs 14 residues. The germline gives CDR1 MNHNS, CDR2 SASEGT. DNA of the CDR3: TGTGCCAGCAGTGAACAGGGTAGCACAGATACGCAGTATTTT. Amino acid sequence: CASSEQGSTDTQYF.

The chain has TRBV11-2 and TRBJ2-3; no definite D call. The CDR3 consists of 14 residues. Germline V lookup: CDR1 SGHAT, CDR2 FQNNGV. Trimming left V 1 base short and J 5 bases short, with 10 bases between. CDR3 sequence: CASSLALGVDTQYF. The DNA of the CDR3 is TGTGCCAGCAGCTTAGCCCTAGGTGTAGATACGCAGTATTTT.

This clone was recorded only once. The CDR3 nucleotides are TGCGCCAGCAGCTTGGCCCAGGGCGTACCCCTCCACTTT. It translates to CASSLAQGVPLHF. This chain joins TRBV5-1 and TRBJ1-6, with D possibly matching TRBD1 (5 bases). V was trimmed by 0 bases and J by 12 bases, leaving 10 bases between them. Germline V gene data show CDR1 as SGHRS and CDR2 as YFSETQ. The CDR3 is 13 residues long.

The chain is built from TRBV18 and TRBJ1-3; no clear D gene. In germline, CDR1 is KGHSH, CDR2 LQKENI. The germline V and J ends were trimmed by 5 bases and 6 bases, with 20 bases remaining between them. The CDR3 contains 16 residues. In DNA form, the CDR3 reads TGTGCCAGCTCAAAGGCAGCGATCTGGGTGGAAAACACCATATATTTT. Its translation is CASSKAAIWVENTIYF.

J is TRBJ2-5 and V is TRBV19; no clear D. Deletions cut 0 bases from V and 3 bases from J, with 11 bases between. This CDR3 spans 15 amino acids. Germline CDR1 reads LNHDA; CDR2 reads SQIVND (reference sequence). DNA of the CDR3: TGTGCCAGTAGTATAGATATTGCCAGTAAAGAGACCCAGTACTTC. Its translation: CASSIDIASKETQYF.

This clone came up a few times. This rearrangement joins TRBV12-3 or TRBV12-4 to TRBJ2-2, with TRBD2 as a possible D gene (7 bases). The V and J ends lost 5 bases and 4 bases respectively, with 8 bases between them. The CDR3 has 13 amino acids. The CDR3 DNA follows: TGTGCCAGCAGTAGGGGGGGCACCGGGGAGCTGTTTTTT. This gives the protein CASSRGGTGELFF.